This T cell receptor (beta chain) was identified in a study of post-analysis software for immune sequencing data. Regarding the study as a whole: A few TRBV segments, TRBV5-6, TRBV5-1 and TRBV20-1 among them, were found more frequent in patients than controls. F measure clustering grouped samples strongly by preparation batch.

This clonotype was counted a few times. What it binds is not known. Trimming shortened V by 5 bases and J by 7 bases, and 20 bases separated the two germline ends. The CDR3 runs to 15 residues. Prepared TCR beta cDNA libraries contained unique molecular identifiers. MiXCR, applied by TCRdb to the PCR reads, yields one record per CDR3 protein. The sample consists of about 540,000 distinct CDR3 sequences, around 31% of them appearing once. Input material: blood. This sequence was found in a girl aged 2 to 17 with multiple sclerosis. The chain carries TRBV12-3 or TRBV12-4 and TRBJ1-2; D is ambiguous. DNA for the CDR3: TGTGCCAGCAGTCCACCGGGCCTAGAAGGGTCTGGCTACACCTTC. This encodes CASSPPGLEGSGYTF.